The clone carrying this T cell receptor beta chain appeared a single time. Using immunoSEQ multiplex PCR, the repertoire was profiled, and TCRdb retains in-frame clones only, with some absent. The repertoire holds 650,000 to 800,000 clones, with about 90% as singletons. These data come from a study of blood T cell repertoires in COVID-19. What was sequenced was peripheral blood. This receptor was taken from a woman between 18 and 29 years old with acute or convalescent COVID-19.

The CDR3 here is CASSLTGRTEAFF. For the CDR3, the DNA is TGTGCCAGCAGTTTAACAGGGCGTACTGAAGCTTTCTTT. J is TRBJ1-1 and V is TRBV12-3 or TRBV12-4; maybe TRBD1 (6 bases). The V end was cut by 2 bases, the J end by 5 bases, with 9 bases between. CDR3 size: 13 residues.